Described below is a single T cell receptor beta chain sequence and its context. The data are from a study of OX40 agonist ivuxolimab in advanced cancers. Study details: Patients received ivuxolimab, an agonistic anti-OX40 (CD134) antibody. Among those enrolled, mean age was roughly 55 years (range about 23 to 90) and 75% to 90% were male. Partial response was recorded in three patients: one hepatocellular carcinoma and two cutaneous melanoma cases.

Profiling relied on immunoSEQ multiplex PCR, and the TCRdb table lists in-frame clones only, not all of them. This sample has about 58,000 clones, with approximately 88% found just once. Looked up from germline, CDR1 is SQVTM and CDR2 is ANQGSEA. Trimming pared 7 bases from V and 2 bases from J, leaving 9 bases between. The CDR3 is made up of 12 amino acids. This chain connects TRBV29-1 to TRBJ1-3; D is unresolved. The sample here was CD4+ or CD8+ T cells sorted from blood, taken in a trial of the OX40 agonist ivuxolimab. The clonotype comes from an adult with an advanced solid tumor such as melanoma, head and neck, liver or kidney cancer. CDR3 region: CSAGGTGNTIYF. DNA for the CDR3: TGCAGCGCTGGAGGAACTGGAAACACCATATATTTT.